This TCR beta chain was sequenced during a study of shared clonotypes between healthy human individuals. About the research overall: Each donor's CD4 naive and CD4 memory cells filled three plates apiece, CD8 naive two, and CD8 memory one.

This CDR3 comprises 17 residues. The V and J ends lost 3 bases and 4 bases, in that order; junction bases with no gene match: 9. Looked up from germline, CDR1 is SEHNR and CDR2 is FQNEAQ (reference sequence). Assay used: immunoSEQ multiplex PCR; TCRdb lists only in-frame clones, some missing. In the table there are millions of clones, approximately 94% of which are singletons. CD45RO-negative, CCR7-positively selected cells formed the naive CD8 fraction, excluding terminally differentiated effector memory CD45RA+ cells. The genes are TRBV7-9 and TRBJ2-2; 9 nucleotides agree with TRBD2. The sample consisted of naive CD8+ T cells sorted from blood. This receptor was obtained from a young man in good health. The CDR3 is CASSLELAGSRTGELFF. The CDR3 DNA reads TGTGCCAGCAGCTTGGAACTAGCGGGTTCCCGCACCGGGGAGCTGTTTTTT.